Shown below are 25 T cell receptor beta chains from a single sample sequenced in a study of T cell responses to AZD1222 COVID-19 vaccine. Profiling relied on immunoSEQ multiplex PCR, and the TCRdb table lists in-frame clones only, not all of them. The sample carries 20,000 to 25,000 clones, approximately 82% recorded once. The specimen comprised peripheral blood, sampled on day 0 of AZD1222 vaccination. These receptors all stem from an adult in good health.

This clone was detected once. This sequence joins TRBV6-5 and TRBJ2-7; 8 bases line up with TRBD1. V lost 6 bases and J lost 5; bases outside the gene matches: 12. This CDR3 has 15 residues. Germline-derived CDR1 and CDR2 are MNHEY and SVGAGI. The CDR3 spells CASSARQGSTDEQYF. The CDR3 DNA follows: TGTGCCAGCAGCGCCAGACAGGGGTCAACGGACGAGCAGTACTTC.

The chain employs TRBV11-2 and TRBJ2-1; TRBD2 aligns across 14 bases. There are 17 residues in the CDR3. The germline V gene encodes CDR1 SGHAT and CDR2 FQNNGV. The ends lost 3 bases at V and 7 bases at J; junction bases unmatched: 8. In DNA form, the CDR3 reads TGTGCCAGCAGCTTTCCACGACTAGCGGGAGGGGGGAATGAGCAGTTCTTC. This translates into CASSFPRLAGGGNEQFF. Complete variable domain (other parts from reference TRBV11-2 and TRBJ2-1): EAGVAQSPRYKIIEKRQSVAFWCNPISGHATLYWYQQILGQGPKLLIQFQNNGVVDDSQLPKDRFSAERLKGVDSTLKIQPAKLEDSAVYLCASSFPRLAGGGNEQFFGPGTRLTVL.

The rearrangement uses TRBV9 and TRBJ2-3; 8 nucleotides align to TRBD2. CDR3 size: 15 residues. Germline CDR1 and CDR2: SGDLS and YYNGEE. J lost 3 bases, V lost 2 bases, and 5 bases had no gene match. The CDR3 loop is CASSVSAGETDTQYF. The CDR3 DNA is TGTGCCAGCAGCGTCTCAGCGGGAGAGACAGATACGCAGTATTTT.

The chain links TRBV28 to TRBJ1-2; D gene unclear. Trimming pared 4 bases from V and 5 bases from J, leaving 14 bases between. The length of the CDR3 is 14 residues. The germline V gene has CDR1 MDHEN and CDR2 SYDVKM. The CDR3 bases are TGTGCCAGCAGTTCCCCGCCCCAAGGATATGGCTACACCTTC. It codes for CASSSPPQGYGYTF.

The gene calls are TRBV9 and TRBJ2-3, with 9 positions matching TRBD2. The ends lost 0 bases at V and 6 bases at J; junction bases unmatched: 11. The CDR3 loop spans 17 amino acids. Germline CDR1 SGDLS, CDR2 YYNGEE. CDR3 bases: TGTGCCAGCAGCGTAGGAGGTCTAGCGGGAAGAGGGGATACGCAGTATTTT. As protein: CASSVGGLAGRGDTQYF.

This chain links TRBV7-2 with TRBJ2-2, with D perhaps TRBD1 (6 bases). The CDR3 has 17 residues. Trimming left V 2 bases short and J 7 bases short, with 20 bases between. The germline V gene encodes CDR1 SGHTA and CDR2 FQGNSA. CDR3 DNA sequence: TGTGCCAGCAGCTTAACGGGGCAGGGGAGCGTAAGCGGGGAGCTGTTTTTT. This sequence encodes CASSLTGQGSVSGELFF.

The CDR3 spells CASSFGADTQYF. CDR3 DNA sequence: TGTGCCAGCAGCTTTGGTGCAGATACGCAGTATTTT. V and J are TRBV5-6 and TRBJ2-3; no clear D. V lost 2 bases, J lost 4 bases, and 5 bases lay in between. This CDR3 region has 12 residues. Per the germline V gene, CDR1 is SGHDT and CDR2 is YYEEEE.

The J gene is TRBJ2-2, the V gene TRBV7-2, with 12 bases that match TRBD2. Germline trimming cut 10 bases from V and 4 bases from J; bases unmatched to any gene: 10. This CDR3 spans 16 amino acids. CDR1 is SGHTA, CDR2 FQGNSA, per germline. The CDR3, as DNA: TGTGCCAAAGGACTAGCGGGGACGAGGGGCACCGGGGAGCTGTTTTTT. Its protein product is CAKGLAGTRGTGELFF. Supplemented by reference TRBV7-2 and TRBJ2-2, the full variable domain reads GAGVSQSPSNKVTEKGKDVELRCDPISGHTALYWYRQSLGQGLEFLIYFQGNSAPDKSGLPSDRFSAERTGGSVSTLTIQRTQQEDSAVYLCAKGLAGTRGTGELFFGEGSRLTVL.

The chain carries TRBV28 and TRBJ2-7; 13 bases line up with TRBD2. Trimming cost V 6 bases and J 3 bases; bases outside gene matches: 8. Germline values: CDR1 MDHEN, CDR2 SYDVKM. This CDR3 region has 16 residues. CDR3: CASRLAGGTLLYEQYF. The CDR3 coding sequence is TGTGCCAGCAGACTAGCGGGGGGGACCCTCCTCTACGAGCAGTACTTC.

The chain employs TRBV7-9 and TRBJ1-2; D ambiguous. The germline gives CDR1 SEHNR, CDR2 FQNEAQ (reference sequence). The V gene lost 6 bases and the J gene lost 3 bases, with 11 bases spanning the gap. The CDR3 length is 13 residues. CDR3 sequence (DNA): TGTGCCAGCAGAGGCTCTGTGTACTATGGCTACACCTTC. Its translation is CASRGSVYYGYTF.

The CDR3 spells CASSERELVGETQYF. CDR3 coding DNA: TGTGCCAGCAGCGAGCGGGAGCTGGTTGGGGAGACCCAGTACTTC. This chain links TRBV7-9 with TRBJ2-5, with 8 bases aligning to TRBD2. The CDR3 sequence is 15 residues long. Germline V gene lookup returns CDR1 SEHNR and CDR2 FQNEAQ (reference sequence). The ends lost 5 bases at V and 5 bases at J; junction bases unmatched: 10.

This chain joins TRBV28 and TRBJ2-7; TRBD2 agrees at 10 bases. Germline V gene lookup returns CDR1 MDHEN and CDR2 SYDVKM. The CDR3 runs to 13 residues. V lost 5 bases to trimming and J lost 6 bases; unmatched junction nucleotides: 4. The CDR3: CASSPIAGGEQYF. For the CDR3, the DNA is TGTGCCAGCAGTCCGATAGCGGGAGGCGAGCAGTACTTC.

This chain uses TRBV7-2 with TRBJ1-2, with TRBD1 as a possible D gene (5 bases). This CDR3 is built from 16 residues. The V end was cut by 2 bases, the J end by 5 bases, with 18 bases between. From germline, CDR1 is SGHTA and CDR2 FQGNSA. As DNA, the CDR3 is TGTGCCAGCAGCTTACAGCCGGGACGGATTACTTATGGCTACACCTTC. Protein sequence: CASSLQPGRITYGYTF.

J is TRBJ1-2 and V is TRBV6-6, with TRBD1 as a possible D gene (6 bases). The CDR3 runs to 13 residues. The V gene lost 3 bases and the J gene lost 8 bases, with 13 bases spanning the gap. CDR1 is MNHNY, CDR2 SVGAGI, per germline (reference sequence). The CDR3 coding sequence is TGTGCCAGCAGTTATGAGACAGGACGGGGCTACACCTTC. It translates to CASSYETGRGYTF.

V usage is TRBV15 and J usage is TRBJ1-2, with unresolved D. Trimming cost V 0 bases and J 4 bases, with 12 bases left between them. There are 15 residues in the CDR3. Germline CDR1 is LNHNV and CDR2 is YYDKDF (reference sequence). The CDR3 nucleotides are TGTGCCACCAGCAGAGACCAAGGAATCTCCTATGGCTACACCTTC. Translated: CATSRDQGISYGYTF. Full variable domain (rest looked up from reference TRBV15 and TRBJ1-2): DAMVIQNPRYQVTQFGKPVTLSCSQTLNHNVMYWYQQKSSQAPKLLFHYYDKDFNNEADTPDNFQSRRPNTSFCFLDIRSPGLGDTAMYLCATSRDQGISYGYTFGSGTRLTVV.

The chain recombines TRBV15 with TRBJ2-1; D is ambiguous. This CDR3 is 18 amino acids long. V was cut by 1 base and J by 4 bases, with 20 bases left in between. Germline V gives CDR1 LNHNV, CDR2 YYDKDF (reference sequence). Here the CDR3 reads CATSRVVPRSPIYNEQFF. The DNA of the CDR3 is TGTGCCACCAGCAGAGTAGTCCCGCGCTCGCCTATTTACAATGAGCAGTTCTTC. Complete variable domain (other parts from reference TRBV15 and TRBJ2-1): DAMVIQNPRYQVTQFGKPVTLSCSQTLNHNVMYWYQQKSSQAPKLLFHYYDKDFNNEADTPDNFQSRRPNTSFCFLDIRSPGLGDTAMYLCATSRVVPRSPIYNEQFFGPGTRLTVL.

The gene calls are TRBV13 and TRBJ2-7, with a tentative D call TRBD2 (5 bases). Trimming took 2 bases from V and 0 from J, leaving 11 bases between them. Germline V gene sequence: CDR1 PRHDT, CDR2 FYEKMQ (reference sequence). The CDR3 extends over 15 amino acids. The CDR3 DNA reads as TGTGCCAGCAGCTTATACGGGGAAAGCTCCTACGAGCAGTACTTC. Translating it yields CASSLYGESSYEQYF.

This clone has only a few counts. This chain uses TRBV18 with TRBJ1-1, with D maybe TRBD1 (6 bases). V lost 4 bases and J 5 bases, leaving 11 bases between the germline ends. This CDR3 has 13 amino acids. Germline V gives CDR1 KGHSH, CDR2 LQKENI. In nucleotides, the CDR3 is TGTGCCAGCTCACTAGGGGGGGGAACTGAAGCTTTCTTT. This encodes CASSLGGGTEAFF.

The gene calls are TRBV6-5 and TRBJ2-3, with TRBD2 as a possible D gene (6 bases). The CDR3 is 13 amino acids. With 0 bases removed from V and 14 bases from J, the gap between germline ends came to 15 bases. Germline loops: CDR1 MNHEY, CDR2 SVGAGI. The DNA of the CDR3 is TGTGCCAGCAGTTACTCGATTGCGGACTACCGGTATTTT. Translating gives CASSYSIADYRYF.

The V and J genes are TRBV7-9 and TRBJ2-7, with no clear D. Germline CDR1 SEHNR, CDR2 FQNEAQ (reference sequence). The germline V and J ends were trimmed by 5 bases and 2 bases, with 13 bases remaining between them. CDR3 length: 14 amino acids. This CDR3 is CASSHDNRPYEQYF. For the CDR3, the DNA is TGTGCCAGCAGCCACGACAACCGACCCTACGAGCAGTACTTC.

V and J are TRBV7-2 and TRBJ1-2; 7 bases line up with TRBD1. Germline V gene sequence: CDR1 SGHTA, CDR2 FQGNSA. CDR3 size: 14 residues. The V and J ends lost 3 bases and 4 bases, in that order; junction bases with no gene match: 5. The CDR3 sequence: CASSLGQILYGYTF. DNA of the CDR3: TGTGCCAGCAGCTTGGGACAGATACTCTATGGCTACACCTTC. The entire variable domain, with the rest obtained from reference TRBV7-2 and TRBJ1-2, is as follows: GAGVSQSPSNKVTEKGKDVELRCDPISGHTALYWYRQSLGQGLEFLIYFQGNSAPDKSGLPSDRFSAERTGGSVSTLTIQRTQQEDSAVYLCASSLGQILYGYTFGSGTRLTVV.

The rearrangement links TRBV11-3 to TRBJ2-3; possible D gene TRBD1, 6 bases. This CDR3 is 13 amino acids long. In germline, CDR1 is SGHNT, CDR2 YENEEA. V lost 3 bases and J 6 bases, leaving 10 bases between the germline ends. The CDR3 sequence: CASSFVQGDTQYF. CDR3 nucleotides: TGTGCCAGCAGCTTTGTTCAGGGGGATACGCAGTATTTT.

This clone was seen a few times. The genes are TRBV28 and TRBJ1-2, with a tentative D call TRBD1 (5 bases). Germline CDR1 is MDHEN and CDR2 is SYDVKM. The CDR3 runs to 15 residues. V was trimmed by 5 bases and J by 3 bases, leaving 16 bases between them. The CDR3 loop is CASSPQETVYYGYTF. The CDR3 DNA reads as TGTGCCAGCAGTCCACAAGAGACAGTCTACTATGGCTACACCTTC.

V gene TRBV20-1 combines with J gene TRBJ2-7; maybe TRBD2 (6 bases). This CDR3 comprises 11 residues. Per germline, CDR1 DFQATT and CDR2 SNEGSKA (reference sequence). Trimming shortened V by 6 bases and J by 5 bases, and 11 bases separated the two germline ends. The CDR3 spells CSAPGSNEQYF. The DNA of the CDR3 is TGCAGTGCCCCCGGGAGTAACGAGCAGTACTTC.

The genes are TRBV28 and TRBJ1-5; 10 bases match TRBD1. The CDR3 runs to 18 residues. From germline, CDR1 is MDHEN and CDR2 SYDVKM. The V segment lost 6 bases and the J segment 6 bases; nucleotides outside the gene matches: 17. The CDR3 sequence is CASRAGTGAPAGGQPQHF. Here the CDR3 DNA reads TGTGCCAGCAGGGCCGGGACAGGGGCTCCCGCGGGCGGTCAGCCCCAGCATTTT.